The entry below gives a single T cell receptor (beta chain) sequence along with its context. Using immunoSEQ multiplex PCR, the repertoire was profiled, and TCRdb retains in-frame clones only, with some absent. This sample carries a few hundred thousand clones, about 95% of them seen once, and the ten largest clones take less than 0.13%. Positive CCR7 selection of CD45RO-negative cells yielded the naive CD8 cells, and terminally differentiated effector memory CD45RA+ cells were excluded. The data derive from a study of shared clonotypes between healthy human individuals. The V gene lost 3 bases and the J gene lost 0 bases, with 9 bases spanning the gap. This CDR3 is 15 amino acids long. Germline CDR1 reads MNHNS; CDR2 reads SASEGT.

This TCR derives from a woman aged 25 to 39 in good health. V usage is TRBV6-1 and J usage is TRBJ1-5; no firm D call. The sequenced sample consisted of naive CD8+ T cells sorted from blood. The CDR3 nucleotides read TGTGCCAGCAGTGACCTGGGTCTTAGCAATCAGCCCCAGCATTTT. Residues: CASSDLGLSNQPQHF.